This T cell receptor beta chain originates from a study of siplizumab effects on memory and regulatory T cells. General study results and limits: The authors did not confirm suppressive function in proliferating Tregs from siplizumab cultures. Roughly 80-96% of proliferating CD4+ or CD8+ clones defied assignment to a naive or memory phenotype.

This table comes from immunoSEQ multiplex PCR, and its TCRdb copy is limited to in-frame clones, with some not included. Among some 96,000 clones listed, 94% were seen once. Germline CDR1 and CDR2: MNHEY and SMNVEV (reference sequence). This CDR3 has 13 residues. V shed 1 base and J shed 5 bases, with 6 bases lying between them. A word on this clone: Its antigen is as yet unknown.

Sequenced sample: non-Treg CD4+ T cells sorted from blood. This TCR came from a human donor in good health. V and J are TRBV27 and TRBJ1-5; no clear D gene. The chain's CDR3 is CASSLLGDQPQHF. CDR3 nucleotide sequence: TGTGCCAGCAGTTTATTAGGTGATCAGCCCCAGCATTTT.